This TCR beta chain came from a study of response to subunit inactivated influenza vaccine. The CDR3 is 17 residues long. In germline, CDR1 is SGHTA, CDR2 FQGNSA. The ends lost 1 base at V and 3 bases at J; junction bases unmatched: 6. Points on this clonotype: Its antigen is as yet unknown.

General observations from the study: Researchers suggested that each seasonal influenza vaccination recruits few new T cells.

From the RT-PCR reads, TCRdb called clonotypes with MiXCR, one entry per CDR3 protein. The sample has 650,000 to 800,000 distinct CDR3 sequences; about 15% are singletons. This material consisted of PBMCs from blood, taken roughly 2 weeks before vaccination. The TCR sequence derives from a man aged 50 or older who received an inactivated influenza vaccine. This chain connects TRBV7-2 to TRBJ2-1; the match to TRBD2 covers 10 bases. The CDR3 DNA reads TGTGCCAGCAGCTTAGTAGTAGCGGGAGGCCACTACAATGAGCAGTTCTTC. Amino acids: CASSLVVAGGHYNEQFF.